The entry that follows covers one T cell receptor (beta chain) sequence. This entry is derived from a study of blood T cell repertoires in COVID-19. Overall study: The United States, Italy and Spain were the sources of the acute and convalescent COVID-19 samples. T cells, B-cell-depleted T cells, or PBMCs supplied cDNA or gDNA.

As processed by the authors: Amplification with reference gene primers provided the estimates of nucleated cell counts. TCRdb's table, derived via immunoSEQ multiplex PCR, lists solely in-frame clones and lacks some. D and trimming were read from the DNA, whereas the V and J calls and clone size are those reported in that table. The repertoire holds about 490,000 clones, with approximately 83% as singletons. This clonotype was sampled from a human donor in a cohort sampled during active COVID-19. Input material: peripheral blood.

CDR3 coding DNA: TGCGCCAGCAGCCAAGAGGGGAGGGGCACTGAAGCTTTCTTT. This codes for CASSQEGRGTEAFF. This chain connects TRBV4-3 to TRBJ1-1; D might be TRBD1 (5 bases). CDR3 length: 14 amino acids. Per the germline V gene, CDR1 is LGHNA and CDR2 is YSLEER. The V gene lost 0 bases and the J gene lost 4 bases, with 9 bases spanning the gap.